This is a list of T cell receptor beta chains from one sample in a study of identical twins. TCRdb reprocessed the 5' RACE reads with MiXCR, giving one entry per CDR3 protein. The repertoire holds 450,000 or so distinct CDR3 sequences, with approximately 24% as singletons. This sample also appeared in a second study, on T cells expressing NK-cell markers.

Sequencing used CD4+ T cells sorted from blood. The receptors stem from a woman between 18 and 30 years old in good health. CDR3s include the opening cysteine and the closing phenylalanine or tryptophan. A D gene is named only where the DNA matches it firmly. Size is stated for part of the rows, as once, few or many counts, or as a class when the clone is expanded.

j_call d_call v_call clone_size cdr3_nt cdr3_aa
TRBJ2-5 TRBD1 TRBV6-1 - TGTGCCAGCAGGACGAGAGACAGGGGTAGTGGCGAGACCCAGTACTTC CASRTRDRGSGETQYF
TRBJ1-1 - TRBV20-1 - TGCAGTACTAGACCAGAATTAAACACTGAAGCTTTCTTT CSTRPELNTEAFF
TRBJ2-5 - TRBV30 - TGTGCCTGGACCACCTCCCTGGGAGGAACCCAGTACTTC CAWTTSLGGTQYF
TRBJ2-1 - TRBV30 few TGTGCCTGGACTCAGGGCAGCTCCTCCTACAATGAGCAGTTCTTC CAWTQGSSSYNEQFF
TRBJ1-2 - TRBV12-3/TRBV12-4 - TGTGCCAGCACTATAATGACTAACTATGGCTACACCTTC CASTIMTNYGYTF
TRBJ1-6 - TRBV4-2 - TGTGCCAGCAGCCAAGAGCAACAGGGAGTATCACCCCTCCACTTT CASSQEQQGVSPLHF
TRBJ2-3 - TRBV6-5 - TGTGCCAGCAGTTACACCGGAAGGGGTAACACAGATACGCAGTATTTT CASSYTGRGNTDTQYF
TRBJ2-7 TRBD1 TRBV10-1 - TGCGCCAGCAGTACCGGGACAGGGTCACCAAGATCTTACTTC CASSTGTGSPRSYF
TRBJ2-1 - TRBV5-5 - TGTGCCAGCAGCCTGGGACTCCTCGGCTGTGAGCAGTTCTTC CASSLGLLGCEQFF
TRBJ2-3 - TRBV12-3/TRBV12-4 few TGTGCCAGCAGTCCAGGACGTCCGCGCACAGATACGCAGTATTTT CASSPGRPRTDTQYF
TRBJ2-1 - TRBV18 - TGTGCCAGCTCAGACTCAGGCGGGTACCAGTTCTTC CASSDSGGYQFF
TRBJ2-3 TRBD2 TRBV6-2/TRBV6-3 - TGTGCCAGCAGACCTAGCGGGAGGACAGATACGCAGTATTTT CASRPSGRTDTQYF
TRBJ2-5 - TRBV18 - TGTGCCAGCTCACCAGTGGACAGTGGGTTAGAGACCCAGTACTTC CASSPVDSGLETQYF
TRBJ2-1 - TRBV7-9 - TGTGCCAGCGGCGAGTGGGTAGAGCAGTTCTTC CASGEWVEQFF
TRBJ2-1 TRBD2 TRBV6-1 - TGTGCCAGCAGGACCCTAAGGGGAGGGTTTGGCAATGAGCAGTTCTTC CASRTLRGGFGNEQFF
TRBJ2-5 - TRBV5-1 - TGCGCCAGCAGCTTGGCCGACAGGAAAGAGACCCAGTACTTC CASSLADRKETQYF
TRBJ1-1 - TRBV29-1 many TGCAGCGTTGTCTCTGGGTGGGCTGAAGCTTTCTTT CSVVSGWAEAFF
TRBJ1-5 - TRBV12-5 - TGTGCTAGTGGTTTGTGGGGGGTCGGTCAGCCCCAGCATTTT CASGLWGVGQPQHF
TRBJ2-2 TRBD1 TRBV13 - TGTGCCAGCAGGCAAATGGGACAGGGAACCGGGGAGCTGTTTTTT CASRQMGQGTGELFF
TRBJ2-7 - TRBV7-2 few TGTGCCAGCAGCTTAGAGTGGCCTGATAGCTCCTACGAGCAGTACTTC CASSLEWPDSSYEQYF
TRBJ2-7 - TRBV3-1 - TGTACCAGCAGCCAAGGTCGGAGGGGGTCCTTTTCTTACGAGCAGTACTTC CTSSQGRRGSFSYEQYF
TRBJ2-2 - TRBV6-5 once TGTGCCAGCAGTTACTCGAAGGGCGGGAACACCGGGGAGCTGTTTTTT CASSYSKGGNTGELFF
TRBJ1-1 - TRBV20-1 few TGCAGTGCCCTGTGGGGGGGAAACACTGAAGCTTTCTTT CSALWGGNTEAFF
TRBJ2-2 TRBD1 TRBV29-1 - TGCAGCTTCTACAGGGGCCACCACACCGGGGAGCTGTTTTTT CSFYRGHHTGELFF
TRBJ2-3 - TRBV5-1 few TGCGCCAGCAGCACCGACAGCACAGATACGCAGTATTTT CASSTDSTDTQYF
TRBJ2-2 - TRBV6-5 - TGTGCCAGCAGTTTCTCCGGGGCGGACACCGGGGAGCTGTTTTTT CASSFSGADTGELFF
TRBJ2-1 TRBD2 TRBV20-1 - TGCAGTGCGACCGCGACTAGCGGGGGGGCCTACAATGAGCAGTTCTTC CSATATSGGAYNEQFF
TRBJ2-7 - TRBV4-3 few TGCGCCAGCAGCCAAGATCGTCTCTCTTACGAGCAGTACTTC CASSQDRLSYEQYF
TRBJ1-2 - TRBV29-1 few TGCAGCGCTGGACCTGACTATGGCTACACCTTC CSAGPDYGYTF
TRBJ2-7 TRBD1 TRBV12-3/TRBV12-4 - TGTGCCAGCAGGGGGGACAGTCCCTACGAGCAGTACTTC CASRGDSPYEQYF
TRBJ2-2 - TRBV2 - TGTGCCAGCAGTGAAGACGGGAGCCCCGCCGGGGAGCTGTTTTTT CASSEDGSPAGELFF
TRBJ1-3 - TRBV6-5 - TGTGCCAGCAGTTACTCGACCGGCAGGTGGTCTGGAAACACCATATATTTT CASSYSTGRWSGNTIYF
TRBJ2-1 - TRBV3-1 - TGTGCCAGCAGCCAAGATCGGGGGAGCTCCTACAATGAGCAGTTCTTC CASSQDRGSSYNEQFF
TRBJ1-6 TRBD1 TRBV20-1 few TGCAGTGCCGGACAGGGGATCGGTTCACCCCTCCACTTT CSAGQGIGSPLHF
TRBJ1-6 TRBD1 TRBV19 - TGTGCCAGACCCGGGACAGGGGGAAATTCACCCCTCCACTTT CARPGTGGNSPLHF
TRBJ1-2 - TRBV7-9 many TGTGCCAGCAGCTTGCAGGGACGGTCCTATGGCTACACCTTC CASSLQGRSYGYTF
TRBJ2-3 - TRBV27 - TGTGCCAGCAGTTTATCCCGACTAGGAGGTAATACGCAGTATTTT CASSLSRLGGNTQYF
TRBJ1-1 - TRBV6-2/TRBV6-3 few TGTGCCAGCAGACCGGACTGGGTGAACACTGAAGCTTTCTTT CASRPDWVNTEAFF
TRBJ2-7 - TRBV29-1 - TGCAGCGTCGATCTAGGGGCCTACGAGCAGTACTTC CSVDLGAYEQYF
TRBJ1-4 - TRBV6-1 once TGTGCCAGCAACCCACAGACGGGGGCTACGAATGAAAAACTGTTTTTT CASNPQTGATNEKLFF
TRBJ2-1 - TRBV11-3 few TGTGCCAGCAGCTCTCCGGACCAGCTTGGGAATGAGCAGTTCTTC CASSSPDQLGNEQFF
TRBJ2-1 - TRBV20-1 - TGCAGTGCTAGAAACCAGGACCTCCGCTCCTACAATGAGCAGTTCTTC CSARNQDLRSYNEQFF
TRBJ2-6 - TRBV3-1 - TGTGCCAGCAGCCAACGACAGGGAGGGACCCACTCTGGGGCCAACGTCCTGACTTTC CASSQRQGGTHSGANVLTF
TRBJ2-1 - TRBV6-2/TRBV6-3 few TGTGCCAGCAGTTACTCACAAACGCAGGGGGGAAGTAATGAGCAGTTCTTC CASSYSQTQGGSNEQFF
TRBJ2-1 - TRBV20-1 - TGCAGTCCGATAAGAGGCCCTAGCTCCTACAATGAGCAGTTCTTC CSPIRGPSSYNEQFF
TRBJ2-3 - TRBV5-1 - TGCGCCAGCAGCTCGCAGTGGGACGGTCTATATACGCAGTATTTT CASSSQWDGLYTQYF
TRBJ2-2 TRBD2 TRBV14 - TGTGCCAGCAGCCAAAACGGGAGGTGGGAGCTGTTTTTT CASSQNGRWELFF
TRBJ2-1 TRBD2 TRBV20-1 - TGCAGTGCCCTCCCCCCCAGAGCGGGGGCCCCCCATGAGCAGTTCTTC CSALPPRAGAPHEQFF
TRBJ2-2 - TRBV20-1 - TGCAGTGCTTACCCAGACAGAAAATACGGGGAGCTGTTTTTT CSAYPDRKYGELFF
TRBJ1-3 - TRBV30 few TGTGCCTGGAGCGGACTCCGGGGGTGGGACACCATATATTTT CAWSGLRGWDTIYF
TRBJ2-1 - TRBV20-1 few TGCAGTGCTGCTAGCGCCCACTCCTACAATGAGCAGTTCTTC CSAASAHSYNEQFF
TRBJ2-1 - TRBV2 - TGTGCCAGCACGAAAGAGGGTAGAGTCAGGGATGAGCAGTTCTTC CASTKEGRVRDEQFF
TRBJ2-7 - TRBV20-1 few TGCAGTGCCCGACCCTTCACCTACGAGCAGTACTTC CSARPFTYEQYF
TRBJ1-6 TRBD1 TRBV3-1 - TGTGCCAGCAGCGTGACAGGGACCAATTCACCCCTCCACTTT CASSVTGTNSPLHF
TRBJ2-7 TRBD1 TRBV5-6 few TGTGCCAGCAGCTTCGTGGACAGGGCTTACGAGCAGTACTTC CASSFVDRAYEQYF
TRBJ1-2 - TRBV6-5 - TGTGCCAGCAGTTACTCTGTGGAGACCTATGGCTACACCTTC CASSYSVETYGYTF
TRBJ2-1 TRBD2 TRBV6-1 - TGTGCCAGCAGGACACTAGCGGGGGGCTACAATGAGCAGTTCTTC CASRTLAGGYNEQFF
TRBJ1-2 - TRBV5-6 few TGTGCCAGCAGAGGCTGGTCAGCGGGCCATGGCTACACCTTC CASRGWSAGHGYTF
TRBJ2-2 - TRBV18 - TGTGCCAGCTCATTGTACAGGGCGAGCACCGGGGAGCTGTTTTTT CASSLYRASTGELFF